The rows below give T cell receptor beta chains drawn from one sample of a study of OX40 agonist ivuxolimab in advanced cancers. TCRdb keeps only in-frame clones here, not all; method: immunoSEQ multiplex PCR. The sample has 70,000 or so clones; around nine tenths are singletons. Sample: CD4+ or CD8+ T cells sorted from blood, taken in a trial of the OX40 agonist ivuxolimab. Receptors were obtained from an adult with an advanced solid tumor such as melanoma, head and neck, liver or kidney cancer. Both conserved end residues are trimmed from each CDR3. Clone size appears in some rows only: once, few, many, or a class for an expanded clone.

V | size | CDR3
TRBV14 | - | ASSQDVGGGGGAF
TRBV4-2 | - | ASSQETGPPGTTSSYEQY
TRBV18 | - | ASSNRDGSVETQY
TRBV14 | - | ASSPRTWTQNS
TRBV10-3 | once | ADPQQGAGTYEQY
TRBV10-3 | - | AIMERPGGGNTGELF
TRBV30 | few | AWSTGVGTEAF
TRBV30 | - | AWSDSYEQY
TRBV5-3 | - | ARSLEASGTGELF
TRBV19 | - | ASSIVGVGYT
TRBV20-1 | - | SASLEAVA
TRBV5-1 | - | ASGPGLAGEMNTGELF
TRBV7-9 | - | ASSLAFSGGEQY
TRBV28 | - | ASSPPRPGGYT
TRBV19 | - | ASKDAGHEQY
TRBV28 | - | ASSLSAGELF